These T cell receptor beta chains were read from a single sample in a study of Ad26.COV2.S vaccination and SARS-CoV-2 variants. Generated by immunoSEQ multiplex PCR, the TCRdb table keeps only in-frame clones and is missing some. The table records fewer than 600,000 clones, about nine tenths of them present only once. Material: peripheral blood, obtained in a trial of Ad26.COV2.S vaccine versus placebo. These TCRs come from a person aged 18-65 years who received the Ad26.COV2.S COVID-19 vaccine or a placebo. Both conserved end residues are part of each CDR3. A D gene is named only where the DNA matches it firmly. A row's size may be missing; if present it is once, few, many or a size class.

TRBJ2-7	-	TRBD2	TRBV28	TGTGCCAGCAGTGACCATAGCGGGAAAGGCTACGAGCAGTACTTC	CASSDHSGKGYEQYF
TRBJ2-2	-	TRBD1	TRBV6-5	TGTGCCATCAAGGGACAGGGAAACCGGGAGCTGTTTTTT	CAIKGQGNRELFF
TRBJ1-6	-	TRBD1	TRBV2	TGTGCCACCCGACAGGGACTAGGTTCACCCCTCCACTTT	CATRQGLGSPLHF
TRBJ2-6	-	-	TRBV9	TGTGCCAGCAGCACACCAGGGAACTCTGGGGCCAACGTCCTGACTTTC	CASSTPGNSGANVLTF
TRBJ2-4	-	-	TRBV4-2	TGTGCCAGCAGCCAAGCAATAGCCAAAAACATTCAGTACTTC	CASSQAIAKNIQYF
TRBJ1-3	-	-	TRBV18	TGTGCCAGCTCACCCTCGGACGGCTCTGGAAACACCATATATTTT	CASSPSDGSGNTIYF
TRBJ2-1	-	-	TRBV5-4	TGTGCCAGCAGCTTATCGTCCAGGAGAGCGGGCAATGAGCAGTTCTTC	CASSLSSRRAGNEQFF
TRBJ1-6	-	TRBD1	TRBV10-3	TGTGCCATCAGCGCCGGGACAGTGAGCTCCTATAATTCACCCCTCCACTTT	CAISAGTVSSYNSPLHF
TRBJ2-7	-	TRBD2	TRBV2	TGTGCCAGCAGCCAACCTGGACTAGCGGGGCCCTACGAGCAGTACTTC	CASSQPGLAGPYEQYF
TRBJ1-5	few	-	TRBV2	TGTGCCAGCAGTGAAAGTAGGTATAGCAATCAGCCCCAGCATTTT	CASSESRYSNQPQHF
TRBJ1-2	-	TRBD1	TRBV12-3/TRBV12-4	TGTGCCAGCAGTCCGACAGGGCGGAAGGGCTACACCTTC	CASSPTGRKGYTF
TRBJ2-7	-	-	TRBV18	TGTGCCAGCTCACCGCAGAGAGGGGCTGGGGAGCAGTACTTC	CASSPQRGAGEQYF
TRBJ2-7	-	-	TRBV29-1	TGCAGCGCCAGCCGGGACGCAGGGAGCTCCTACGAGCAGTACTTC	CSASRDAGSSYEQYF
TRBJ2-3	-	-	TRBV18	TGTGCCAGCTCACCGGCAACTATCACAGATACGCAGTATTTT	CASSPATITDTQYF
TRBJ1-2	-	TRBD1	TRBV27	TGTGCCAGCAGGCAAATCCCGGGACAGGGTTATCATGGCTACACCTTC	CASRQIPGQGYHGYTF
TRBJ1-2	-	-	TRBV5-5	TGTGCCAGCAGCTTGGTGCAGCTCTATGGCTACACCTTC	CASSLVQLYGYTF
TRBJ1-1	few	TRBD1	TRBV30	TGTGCCTGGAGTCCCTCAAAGGGGGCGAGGGTTGAAGCTTTCTTT	CAWSPSKGARVEAFF
TRBJ2-2	-	-	TRBV27	TGTGCCAGCAGTCCCGAGACCGGGGAGCTGTTTTTT	CASSPETGELFF
TRBJ1-2	once	TRBD1	TRBV30	TGTGCCTGGAACAGGGGTTCCCTCGAATCTGGCTACACCTTC	CAWNRGSLESGYTF
TRBJ1-5	-	-	TRBV30	TGTGCCTGGAGTGCAGGGGCTAGCAATCAGCCCCAGCATTTT	CAWSAGASNQPQHF
TRBJ1-2	-	-	TRBV30	TGTGCCTGGAGGGAGGGGGGCAGCTATGGCTACACCTTC	CAWREGGSYGYTF
TRBJ2-3	-	-	TRBV5-1	TGCGCCAGCAGCTTGGACAGAACTAGCACAGATACGCAGTATTTT	CASSLDRTSTDTQYF
TRBJ2-7	once	-	TRBV29-1	TGCAGCGTTGAAGAAGGCAAGGGCCTCCACGAGCAGTACTTC	CSVEEGKGLHEQYF
TRBJ1-5	-	TRBD1	TRBV19	TGTGCCGGTGGGACAGGGCATCAGCCCCAGCATTTT	CAGGTGHQPQHF
TRBJ2-3	-	-	TRBV7-9	TGTGCCAGCAGCTCCCCCAGGGGTAAAGGCCGCACAGATACGCAGTATTTT	CASSSPRGKGRTDTQYF
TRBJ2-1	-	TRBD2	TRBV27	TGTGCCAGCAGTTTAGGGGCGTCCGGCGGGAGGCGTGAGCAGTTCTTC	CASSLGASGGRREQFF
TRBJ1-1	-	TRBD1	TRBV7-2	TGTGCCAGCAGCTCGACAAATAAATCAGGGGGACCCCTGAACACTGAAGCTTTCTTT	CASSSTNKSGGPLNTEAFF
TRBJ2-1	-	-	TRBV28	TGTGCCAGCAGTTGGGCTAGCACCTACAATGAGCAGTTCTTC	CASSWASTYNEQFF
TRBJ2-3	-	-	TRBV5-1	TGCGCCAGCAGCTTGGATACCTCAAGGTGGGCAGATACGCAGTATTTT	CASSLDTSRWADTQYF
TRBJ1-2	-	-	TRBV10-3	TGTGCCATCAAACGTGGGGGCGGCTACACCTTC	CAIKRGGGYTF
TRBJ2-1	-	TRBD2	TRBV18	TGTGCCAGCTCACCTATCGGGACTAGCGGGGTCTACTACAATGAGCAGTTCTTC	CASSPIGTSGVYYNEQFF
TRBJ1-1	-	-	TRBV12-3/TRBV12-4	TGTGCCAGCAGTTTAGGGTCCTACACTGAAGCTTTCTTT	CASSLGSYTEAFF
TRBJ2-1	-	-	TRBV7-2	TGTGCCAGCAGCTTATCTGGGGGAGTCGGTGAGCAGTTCTTC	CASSLSGGVGEQFF
TRBJ1-2	-	-	TRBV27	TGTGCCAGCAGTTTCGGCAGGGCGACGGGTGGCTACACCTTC	CASSFGRATGGYTF
TRBJ2-2	-	-	TRBV28	TGTGCCAGCAAGTTTGGGAGCGGGGAGCTGTTTTTT	CASKFGSGELFF
TRBJ2-7	-	-	TRBV7-9	TGTGCCAGCAGCCCCCCGGCAGGGTACTCCTACGAGCAGTACTTC	CASSPPAGYSYEQYF
TRBJ2-2	-	-	TRBV6-2/TRBV6-3	TGTGCCAGCAGTTATCTTCTGCGCGGCAGGGGGGACACCGGGGAGCTGTTTTTT	CASSYLLRGRGDTGELFF
TRBJ2-3	-	-	TRBV28	TGTGCCAGCAGTCTGGTGGGGGTAGCGGAGCACACAGATACGCAGTATTTT	CASSLVGVAEHTDTQYF
TRBJ2-7	once	-	TRBV18	TGTGCCAGCTCACCGCGAAGAAGAAATTACGAGCAGTACTTC	CASSPRRRNYEQYF
TRBJ2-7	-	TRBD2	TRBV28	TGTGCCAGCAGTGGGCCTAGCGGGCCTAAGTTCTACGAGCAGTACTTC	CASSGPSGPKFYEQYF
TRBJ1-5	-	-	TRBV20-1	TGCAGTGCTAGTTGGGGGTATAGCAATCAGCCCCAGCATTTT	CSASWGYSNQPQHF
TRBJ1-4	-	-	TRBV21-1	TGTGCCAGCAACCCAACAGGGAGCGGAGAAAAACTGTTTTTT	CASNPTGSGEKLFF
TRBJ1-2	-	TRBD1	TRBV4-3	TGCGCCAGCAGCCAAGAATATGGGACAGGGCTTTATGGCTACACCTTC	CASSQEYGTGLYGYTF
TRBJ2-7	-	TRBD2	TRBV5-4	TGTGCCAGCAGCGCGGCCCTAGCGGGAGCCAGCGAGCAGTACTTC	CASSAALAGASEQYF
TRBJ1-1	once	-	TRBV7-8	TGTGCCAGCAGCTTACTTTCCCCGGGGGCGGCCACTGAAGCTTTCTTT	CASSLLSPGAATEAFF
TRBJ2-5	-	-	TRBV28	TGTGCCAGCAGTGGACACTTCCAAGAGACCCAGTACTTC	CASSGHFQETQYF
TRBJ2-1	-	-	TRBV5-1	TGCGCCAGCAGCTCCAGGGCCAATGAGCAGTTCTTC	CASSSRANEQFF
TRBJ1-1	-	-	TRBV5-6	TGTGCCAGCAGCCTTGGTAGGACAGCAACTTTTGAAGCTTTCTTT	CASSLGRTATFEAFF
TRBJ2-7	-	-	TRBV7-2	TGTGCCAGCAGAAAGACAGGATCCTCCTACGAGCAGTACTTC	CASRKTGSSYEQYF
TRBJ1-1	once	-	TRBV30	TGTGCCTGGAGCCACACAGAGAACACTGAAGCTTTCTTT	CAWSHTENTEAFF
TRBJ1-3	-	-	TRBV28	TGTGCCAGCAGCCAAAGGGTGGCGGGAAACACCATATATTTT	CASSQRVAGNTIYF
TRBJ1-2	-	TRBD1	TRBV9	TGTGCCAGCAGCTCCCGAACAGGGGGGCGGTATGGCTACACCTTC	CASSSRTGGRYGYTF
TRBJ1-2	-	-	TRBV4-3	TGCGCCAGCAGCCCTATTGGGGGATTAAACTATGGCTACACCTTC	CASSPIGGLNYGYTF